This is a list of T cell receptor beta chains from one sample in a study of shared clonotypes between healthy human individuals. Sequenced by immunoSEQ multiplex PCR; TCRdb stores in-frame clones only, minus some. The sample has a few million clones, 93% seen once. The sequenced sample was naive CD4+ T cells from PBMCs. The receptors here all came from a man between 18 and 29 years old in good health. Some clones in this sample may be carry-over from other donors' samples. The CDR3 runs from the conserved cysteine through the conserved F or W. The D gene is left open where the match is weak. Rows may omit the clone size; those that give it use once, few, many or a size class.

J gene: TRBJ2-1
clone size: .
V gene: TRBV6-5
D gene: TRBD2
CDR3 protein: CASSYGGSGSDNEQFF
CDR3 DNA: TGTGCCAGCAGTTATGGAGGTAGCGGGAGCGACAATGAGCAGTTCTTC

J gene: TRBJ1-1
clone size: .
V gene: TRBV5-6
D gene: .
CDR3 protein: CASSRGRDTEAFF
CDR3 DNA: TGTGCCAGCAGCCGTGGGCGAGACACTGAAGCTTTCTTT

J gene: TRBJ1-4
clone size: .
V gene: TRBV5-1
D gene: .
CDR3 protein: CASSVQGVKEKLFF
CDR3 DNA: TGCGCCAGCAGCGTGCAGGGTGTAAAGGAAAAACTGTTTTTT

J gene: TRBJ2-3
clone size: .
V gene: TRBV18
D gene: TRBD2
CDR3 protein: CASSPQSSGSTDTQYF
CDR3 DNA: TGTGCCAGCTCACCTCAGTCTAGCGGAAGCACAGATACGCAGTATTTT

J gene: TRBJ2-5
clone size: .
V gene: TRBV4-1
D gene: .
CDR3 protein: CASSPGGRGQETQYF
CDR3 DNA: TGCGCCAGCAGCCCTGGGGGTCGGGGCCAAGAGACCCAGTACTTC

J gene: TRBJ2-2
clone size: .
V gene: TRBV19
D gene: TRBD1
CDR3 protein: CASSSGQGVGELFF
CDR3 DNA: TGTGCCAGTAGTTCCGGACAGGGAGTCGGGGAGCTGTTTTTT

J gene: TRBJ2-7
clone size: .
V gene: TRBV5-1
D gene: TRBD2
CDR3 protein: CASSSEPGGLTEQYF
CDR3 DNA: TGCGCCAGCAGCTCAGAGCCGGGGGGGCTAACCGAGCAGTACTTC

J gene: TRBJ2-2
clone size: .
V gene: TRBV9
D gene: .
CDR3 protein: CASSLAVTTGELFF
CDR3 DNA: TGTGCCAGCAGCCTCGCGGTCACCACCGGGGAGCTGTTTTTT

J gene: TRBJ2-1
clone size: .
V gene: TRBV28
D gene: .
CDR3 protein: CASSWGGGSSYNEQFF
CDR3 DNA: TGTGCCAGCAGTTGGGGGGGCGGGAGCTCCTACAATGAGCAGTTCTTC

J gene: TRBJ1-5
clone size: .
V gene: TRBV10-1
D gene: TRBD1
CDR3 protein: CASRRGWGTEKPQGDQPQHF
CDR3 DNA: TGCGCCAGCAGGCGGGGGTGGGGGACAGAGAAACCCCAGGGCGATCAGCCCCAGCATTTT

J gene: TRBJ2-3
clone size: .
V gene: TRBV30
D gene: TRBD2
CDR3 protein: CAWRRLAGGTDTQYF
CDR3 DNA: TGTGCCTGGAGACGACTAGCGGGAGGTACAGATACGCAGTATTTT

J gene: TRBJ2-6
clone size: .
V gene: TRBV9
D gene: TRBD1
CDR3 protein: CASSVRDRSYSGANVLTF
CDR3 DNA: TGTGCCAGCAGCGTTCGGGACAGATCTTACTCTGGGGCCAACGTCCTGACTTTC

J gene: TRBJ2-5
clone size: .
V gene: TRBV5-4
D gene: .
CDR3 protein: CASSLGVRQETQYF
CDR3 DNA: TGTGCCAGCAGCTTGGGAGTTAGACAAGAGACCCAGTACTTC

J gene: TRBJ2-2
clone size: .
V gene: TRBV9
D gene: TRBD2
CDR3 protein: CASSHQARGSDTGELFF
CDR3 DNA: TGTGCCAGCAGTCACCAAGCGCGGGGGTCCGACACCGGGGAGCTGTTTTTT

J gene: TRBJ1-4
clone size: .
V gene: TRBV28
D gene: TRBD1
CDR3 protein: CASSLKSTGARFF
CDR3 DNA: TGTGCCAGCAGTTTGAAATCAACAGGGGCCCGGTTCTTT

J gene: TRBJ2-7
clone size: .
V gene: TRBV7-9
D gene: TRBD2
CDR3 protein: CASSWGGEGFEQYF
CDR3 DNA: TGTGCCAGCAGCTGGGGAGGGGAAGGGTTCGAGCAGTACTTC

J gene: TRBJ2-3
clone size: .
V gene: TRBV29-1
D gene: .
CDR3 protein: CSVGVGNRMDTQYF
CDR3 DNA: TGCAGCGTTGGGGTGGGGAATCGAATGGATACGCAGTATTTT

J gene: TRBJ2-1
clone size: .
V gene: TRBV5-4
D gene: TRBD2
CDR3 protein: CASSLGASGRPSLGNEQFF
CDR3 DNA: TGTGCCAGCAGCTTAGGGGCTAGCGGGAGGCCAAGCCTGGGGAATGAGCAGTTCTTC

J gene: TRBJ2-3
clone size: once
V gene: TRBV11-3
D gene: TRBD2
CDR3 protein: CASSTTREGDTQYF
CDR3 DNA: TGTGCCAGCAGTACTACAAGGGAGGGAGATACGCAGTATTTT

J gene: TRBJ2-3
clone size: .
V gene: TRBV4-2
D gene: TRBD2
CDR3 protein: CASSQDSAGGRADTQYF
CDR3 DNA: TGTGCCAGCAGCCAAGATTCCGCGGGAGGGAGGGCCGATACGCAGTATTTT

J gene: TRBJ1-2
clone size: .
V gene: TRBV5-4
D gene: .
CDR3 protein: CASSLEGLYGYTF
CDR3 DNA: TGTGCCAGCAGCTTGGAAGGATTATATGGCTACACCTTC

J gene: TRBJ1-2
clone size: .
V gene: TRBV6-1
D gene: .
CDR3 protein: CATSLREGYGYTF
CDR3 DNA: TGTGCCACCTCCCTCAGGGAGGGCTATGGCTACACCTTC

J gene: TRBJ2-1
clone size: .
V gene: TRBV6-6
D gene: .
CDR3 protein: CASSYDGYNEQFF
CDR3 DNA: TGTGCCAGCAGTTACGACGGGTACAATGAGCAGTTCTTC

J gene: TRBJ1-2
clone size: .
V gene: TRBV2
D gene: .
CDR3 protein: CASKPGVNYGYTF
CDR3 DNA: TGTGCCAGCAAACCGGGGGTTAACTATGGCTACACCTTC

J gene: TRBJ2-1
clone size: .
V gene: TRBV20-1
D gene: .
CDR3 protein: CSARDDNEQFF
CDR3 DNA: TGCAGTGCTAGAGATGACAATGAGCAGTTCTTC

J gene: TRBJ1-1
clone size: .
V gene: TRBV29-1
D gene: .
CDR3 protein: CSVEPRQVNTEAFF
CDR3 DNA: TGCAGCGTTGAACCCCGACAGGTGAACACTGAAGCTTTCTTT

J gene: TRBJ2-2
clone size: .
V gene: TRBV7-9
D gene: TRBD2
CDR3 protein: CASSLRLAGNTGELFF
CDR3 DNA: TGTGCCAGCAGCTTACGACTAGCGGGGAACACCGGGGAGCTGTTTTTT

J gene: TRBJ2-7
clone size: once
V gene: TRBV6-1
D gene: .
CDR3 protein: CASSDTRDEQYF
CDR3 DNA: TGTGCCAGCAGTGATACCCGGGACGAGCAGTACTTC